The clone carrying this TCR beta chain was counted many times. Antigen specificity is unknown. The data derive from a study of response to subunit inactivated influenza vaccine. Per the germline V gene, CDR1 is SGDLS and CDR2 is YYNGEE. Trimming took off 1 base at V and 0 bases at J, with 14 bases between the two ends. There are 17 residues in the CDR3. TCRdb redid the calling of the RT-PCR reads with MiXCR, one entry per CDR3 protein. Of about 520,000 distinct CDR3 sequences listed, approximately 10% were seen once; the top ten hold approximately 12%. Study-level points and caveats: Every seasonal influenza vaccination brings in few new T cells, the authors suggested.

This specimen was PBMCs from blood, taken 45 days after vaccination. The chain links TRBV9 to TRBJ2-1, with D perhaps assigned TRBD1 or TRBD2 (5 bases each). This clonotype originated in a man aged 45-65 years who received an inactivated influenza vaccine. CDR3 coding DNA: TGTGCCAGCAGCGTAATTCCGGGTGGGACCTCCTACAATGAGCAGTTCTTC. Translating gives CASSVIPGGTSYNEQFF.